This is a list of T cell receptor beta chains from one sample in a study of T cell repertoires in cytomegalovirus infection. TCRdb recomputed calls from the reads with MiXCR, one row per CDR3 protein. The sample holds about 150,000 distinct CDR3 sequences; 20% to 30% are singletons and the top ten take around 9.9%. Material: PBMCs. The receptors originated from a human donor in good health (CMV status not recorded). Some clones in this sample may be carry-over from other donors' samples. Each CDR3 is given with its conserved first and last residue. Each record gives: V gene, clone size, D gene, CDR3 length, J gene, CDR3 protein, CDR3 DNA. A D gene is named only where the DNA matches it firmly. Only some rows state a clone size, as once, few, many or a class for expanded clones.

v_call: TRBV28
clone_size: -
d_call: -
cdr3_length: 13
j_call: TRBJ2-3
cdr3_aa: CASGPQGIRVQYF
cdr3_nt: TGTGCCAGCGGTCCACAGGGCATCAGGGTTCAGTATTTT

v_call: TRBV7-2
clone_size: many
d_call: -
cdr3_length: 14
j_call: TRBJ2-4
cdr3_aa: CASSSTVAKNIQYF
cdr3_nt: TGTGCCAGCAGCTCAACAGTAGCCAAAAACATTCAGTACTTC

v_call: TRBV5-5
clone_size: -
d_call: TRBD2
cdr3_length: 14
j_call: TRBJ2-7
cdr3_aa: CASRILAGEYEQYF
cdr3_nt: TGTGCCAGCAGGATACTAGCGGGAGAGTACGAGCAGTACTTC

v_call: TRBV10-3
clone_size: -
d_call: TRBD2
cdr3_length: 15
j_call: TRBJ2-1
cdr3_aa: CAISHSGNRDNEQFF
cdr3_nt: TGTGCCATCAGTCATAGCGGGAATCGTGACAATGAGCAGTTCTTC

v_call: TRBV7-9
clone_size: many
d_call: -
cdr3_length: 14
j_call: TRBJ2-3
cdr3_aa: CASSLGLVTDTQYF
cdr3_nt: TGTGCCAGCAGCTTAGGACTAGTGACAGATACGCAGTATTTT

v_call: TRBV6-1
clone_size: many
d_call: -
cdr3_length: 14
j_call: TRBJ1-2
cdr3_aa: CASSEHSSNYGYTF
cdr3_nt: TGTGCCAGCAGTGAACACAGCTCTAACTATGGCTACACCTTC

v_call: TRBV5-5
clone_size: many
d_call: -
cdr3_length: 17
j_call: TRBJ2-5
cdr3_aa: CASSFRPGLLIQETQYF
cdr3_nt: TGTGCCAGCAGCTTTCGTCCTGGACTGCTCATCCAAGAGACCCAGTACTTC

v_call: TRBV7-9
clone_size: few
d_call: TRBD2
cdr3_length: 14
j_call: TRBJ2-1
cdr3_aa: CASSPPSSGGEQFF
cdr3_nt: TGTGCCAGCAGCCCGCCCTCTAGCGGGGGAGAGCAGTTCTTC

v_call: TRBV5-1
clone_size: few
d_call: -
cdr3_length: 14
j_call: TRBJ2-7
cdr3_aa: CASSLSVGSYEQYF
cdr3_nt: TGCGCCAGCAGCTTGTCAGTCGGCTCCTACGAGCAGTACTTC

v_call: TRBV7-8
clone_size: many
d_call: TRBD2
cdr3_length: 17
j_call: TRBJ2-5
cdr3_aa: CASSLRADGGTQETQYF
cdr3_nt: TGTGCCAGCAGCTTAAGGGCGGACGGGGGGACGCAAGAGACCCAGTACTTC

v_call: TRBV5-6
clone_size: few
d_call: -
cdr3_length: 13
j_call: TRBJ2-1
cdr3_aa: CASSFLGDNEQFF
cdr3_nt: TGTGCCAGCAGCTTTCTGGGCGACAATGAGCAGTTCTTC